The rows below give T cell receptor beta chains drawn from one sample of a study of monozygotic twins with inflammatory bowel disease. From its re-call of the 5' RACE reads, TCRdb lists each CDR3 protein once, without DNA. The listing records approximately 330,000 distinct CDR3 sequences. Sample: blood. These receptors originate from a human donor with ulcerative colitis or Crohn's disease, or a healthy co-twin of an affected twin (not recorded which). CDR3s include the opening cysteine and the closing phenylalanine or tryptophan.

V	J	CDR3
TRBV12-3/TRBV12-4	TRBJ1-1	CASSSENTEAFF
TRBV5-4	TRBJ2-3	CASSSQGAADTQYF
TRBV5-1	TRBJ2-7	CANKDGYEQYF
TRBV18	TRBJ2-1	CASSPFLNEQFF
TRBV6-5	TRBJ2-7	CASSYGSGSLFYEQYF
TRBV6-1	TRBJ2-2	CASSTGTFVTGELFF
TRBV5-6	TRBJ2-7	CASSLGDRAYF
TRBV4-3	TRBJ2-1	CASSQQEGYEQFF
TRBV20-1	TRBJ1-2	CSATDSMSYGYTF
TRBV12-3/TRBV12-4	TRBJ2-5	CASSSASDGETQYF
TRBV7-9	TRBJ1-1	CASSHPWDTEAFF
TRBV28	TRBJ2-7	CASTPTASSYEQYF
TRBV7-2	TRBJ1-2	CASSSRTPANYGYTF
TRBV5-1	TRBJ1-4	CASSLDVGGTNEKLFF
TRBV5-1	TRBJ2-5	CASRALGDQETQYF
TRBV10-3	TRBJ1-1	CAISPTMAEAFF
TRBV4-1	TRBJ2-7	CASTPTPGLAGDEQYF
TRBV7-9	TRBJ2-1	CASWDSPYNEQFF
TRBV10-3	TRBJ2-2	CAIPRTSDTGELFF
TRBV15	TRBJ1-5	CATTPRRGSNQPQHF
TRBV5-1	TRBJ1-4	CASSQKQGQNEKLFF
TRBV11-2	TRBJ1-3	CASSLDGYSGNTVYF
TRBV30	TRBJ1-2	CAWSHREGAYGYTF
TRBV21-1	TRBJ2-5	CASSETGTPGETQYF
TRBV5-1	TRBJ2-1	CASSSLAGGIMNEQFF
TRBV5-1	TRBJ2-6	CASSFGPPSGANVLTF
TRBV6-1	TRBJ2-1	CASSTMTAEGVTYNEQFF
TRBV27	TRBJ2-1	CASSSITGRSYNEQFF
TRBV4-3	TRBJ2-3	CASSQYSGSPGDTQYF
TRBV7-9	TRBJ1-2	CASSLGGPISNYGYTF